The T cell receptor (beta chain) under discussion was sequenced for a study of graft-versus-host responses after intestinal transplantation. The wider study: Anti-thymocyte globulin was used for induction in all recipients, who then took tacrolimus and steroids for two to four years. Study-wide points: Detection of GvH clones occurred in recipient marrow, and some had their first appearance in ileum or blood.

TCRdb keeps only in-frame clones here, not all; method: immunoSEQ multiplex PCR. Of approximately 50,000 clones listed, approximately 84% are singletons. Germline V gives CDR1 SGHNT, CDR2 YENEEA. V lost 2 bases and J lost 4; bases outside the gene matches: 0. The length of the CDR3 is 13 residues. With respect to this clone: Its matching antigen is unknown.

This chain uses TRBV11-3 with TRBJ2-3; 7 nucleotides agree with TRBD1. The receptor was derived from a human donor who was the organ donor for an intestinal transplant. The sequenced sample was unstimulated CD4+ T cells sorted from spleen or lymph node cells, obtained before transplant. In nucleotides, the CDR3 is TGTGCCAGCAGCTTAACAGGGGCAGATACGCAGTATTTT. It encodes CASSLTGADTQYF.